A selection of T cell receptor beta chains follows, all from one sample in a study of cytomegalovirus exposure and HLA in healthy donors. Measured with immunoSEQ multiplex PCR; TCRdb has only the in-frame clones, and not every one. The sample shows more than 130,000 clones, around 76% of them seen only once. The sequencing sample was made of PBMCs. The receptors were sampled from a male donor in good health and CMV-seronegative. CDR3s include the opening cysteine and the closing phenylalanine or tryptophan.

J	V	CDR3
TRBJ2-1	TRBV5-6	CASRNFGGDLEQFF
TRBJ1-2	TRBV6-4	CASSDRGPVYGYTF
TRBJ2-5	TRBV6-5	CASSYSSGGPKETQYF
TRBJ1-4	TRBV27	CASSPLDRRHEKLFF
TRBJ2-3	TRBV14	CASSQDAAGTSTDTQYF
TRBJ2-3	TRBV5-1	CASAEILWREDHTSTDTQYF
TRBJ2-5	TRBV7-6	CASSLVSGGETQYF
TRBJ2-5	TRBV6-5	CASSLVAGVNQETQYF
TRBJ2-1	TRBV30	CAWNRGTNNEQFF
TRBJ2-7	TRBV5-6	CASSFSALAAYEQYF
TRBJ2-5	TRBV29-1	CSVDGGETQYF
TRBJ2-1	TRBV19	CASSKVESSYNEQFF
TRBJ1-3	TRBV20-1	CSASNGNTIYF
TRBJ2-2	TRBV9	CASSVDGQGPGELFF
TRBJ2-7	TRBV10-1	CASSDLAGGHYEQYF
TRBJ1-1	TRBV29-1	CSVGGQSTEAFF
TRBJ2-7	TRBV27	CASTPDRSSYEQYF
TRBJ2-5	TRBV5-4	CASSLERFGMGGQETQYF
TRBJ2-5	TRBV5-8	CASSFPYRGPNQETQYF
TRBJ1-2	TRBV5-8	CASRRTGQTNYGYTF
TRBJ1-3	TRBV6-5	CASSRDGLSGNTIYF
TRBJ1-6	TRBV28	CASRLAGGRSPLHF
TRBJ2-5	TRBV11-3	CASSLRQGGQETQYF
TRBJ1-5	TRBV19	CASIRTGGSQPQHF
TRBJ2-5	TRBV19	CASSTPSRHRARETQYF
TRBJ1-5	TRBV7-2	CASSRFREDQPQHF
TRBJ1-1	TRBV7-9	CASSLMSGGYMNTEAFF
TRBJ1-2	TRBV7-6	CASSLGRQLPQFHPNYGYTF